This paragraph covers one T cell receptor (beta chain) sequence. The antigen is unknown. The source of the sample is a study of shared clonotypes between healthy human individuals. General observations from the study: On the whole, naive subsets had larger estimated richness than memory subsets had. The sole specimen, blood, was sampled, and tissue repertoires likely differ.

The protocol was immunoSEQ multiplex PCR, while the TCRdb copy is restricted to in-frame clones and leaves out a portion. The top ten clones hold less than 1.5% of a sample with over a million clones, 65% to 80% of them seen once. Germline CDR1 is SNHLY and CDR2 is FYNNEI. V lost 6 bases and J lost 0; bases outside the gene matches: 7. CDR3 size: 16 residues. The chain combines TRBV2 with TRBJ1-2; 10 bases fit TRBD1. This clonotype was obtained from a man in his late teens or twenties in good health. The material sequenced was memory CD4+ T cells sorted from blood. As for subset: CD45RA-negative fraction. The CDR3 reads CASSVDRGTANYGYTF. The CDR3 DNA sequence: TGTGCCAGCAGCGTGGACAGGGGGACAGCTAACTATGGCTACACCTTC.